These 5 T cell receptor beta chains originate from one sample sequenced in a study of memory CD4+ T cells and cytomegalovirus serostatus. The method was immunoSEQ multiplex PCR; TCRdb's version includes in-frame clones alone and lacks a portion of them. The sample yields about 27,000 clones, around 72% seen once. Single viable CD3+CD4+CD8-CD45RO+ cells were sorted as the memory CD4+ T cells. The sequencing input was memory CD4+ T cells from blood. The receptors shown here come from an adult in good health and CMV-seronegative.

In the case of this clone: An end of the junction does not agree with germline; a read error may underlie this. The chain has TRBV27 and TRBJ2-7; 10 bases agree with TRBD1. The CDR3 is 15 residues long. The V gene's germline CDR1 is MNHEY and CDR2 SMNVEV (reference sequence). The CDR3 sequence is CASSLGTGASHEQYF. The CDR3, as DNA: TGTGCCAGCAGTTTGGGGACAGGGGCCTCCCACGAGCAGTACTTC.

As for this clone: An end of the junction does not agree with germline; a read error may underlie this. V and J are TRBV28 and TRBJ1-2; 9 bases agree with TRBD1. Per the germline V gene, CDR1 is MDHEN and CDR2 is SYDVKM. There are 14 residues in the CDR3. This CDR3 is CASSSFDRGYDYTF. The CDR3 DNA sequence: TGTGCCAGCTCTAGTTTCGACAGGGGGTATGACTACACCTTC.

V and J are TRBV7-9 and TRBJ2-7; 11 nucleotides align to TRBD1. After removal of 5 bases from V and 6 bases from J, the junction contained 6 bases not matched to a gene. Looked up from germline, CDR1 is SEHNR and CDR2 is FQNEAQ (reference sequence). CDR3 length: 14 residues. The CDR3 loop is CASSPPGQGVEQYF. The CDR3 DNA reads TGTGCCAGCAGCCCGCCGGGACAGGGGGTCGAGCAGTACTTC.

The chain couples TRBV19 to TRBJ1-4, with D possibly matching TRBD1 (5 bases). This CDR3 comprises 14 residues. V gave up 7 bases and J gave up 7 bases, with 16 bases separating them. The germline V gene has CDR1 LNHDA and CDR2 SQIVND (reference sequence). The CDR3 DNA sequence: TGTGCCAGTACAGGTCAGGGAGTAAGTGAAAAACTGTTTTTT. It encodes CASTGQGVSEKLFF.

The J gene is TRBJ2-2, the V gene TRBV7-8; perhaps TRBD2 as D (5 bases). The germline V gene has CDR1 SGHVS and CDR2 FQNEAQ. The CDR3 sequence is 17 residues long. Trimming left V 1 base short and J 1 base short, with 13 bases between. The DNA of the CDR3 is TGTGCCAGCAGCTTAGGCGTGTCTGCGGGGAACACCGGGGAGCTGTTTTTT. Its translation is CASSLGVSAGNTGELFF.